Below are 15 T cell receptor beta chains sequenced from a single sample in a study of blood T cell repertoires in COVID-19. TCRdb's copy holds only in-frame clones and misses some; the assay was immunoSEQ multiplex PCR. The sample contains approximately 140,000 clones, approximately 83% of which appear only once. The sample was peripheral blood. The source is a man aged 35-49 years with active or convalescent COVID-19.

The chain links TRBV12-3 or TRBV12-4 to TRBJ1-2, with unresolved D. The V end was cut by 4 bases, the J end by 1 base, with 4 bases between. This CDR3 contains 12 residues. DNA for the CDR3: TGTGCCAGCAGTTACAGTAACTATGGCTACACCTTC. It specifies CASSYSNYGYTF.

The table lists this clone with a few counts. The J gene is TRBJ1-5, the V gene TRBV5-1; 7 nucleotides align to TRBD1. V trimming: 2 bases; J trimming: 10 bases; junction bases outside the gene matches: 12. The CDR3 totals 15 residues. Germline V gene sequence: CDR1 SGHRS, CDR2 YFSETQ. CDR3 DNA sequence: TGCGCCAGCAGCTTAACGGGACAGAGTGTTCAACCCCAGCATTTT. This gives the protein CASSLTGQSVQPQHF.

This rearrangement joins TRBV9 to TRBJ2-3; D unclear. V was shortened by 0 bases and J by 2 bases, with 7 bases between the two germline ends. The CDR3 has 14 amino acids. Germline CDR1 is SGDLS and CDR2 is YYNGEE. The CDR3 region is CASSVAADTDTQYF. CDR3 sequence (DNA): TGTGCCAGCAGCGTAGCCGCGGACACAGATACGCAGTATTTT.

DNA for the CDR3: TGTGCCAGCAGCAGGGGACAGACCTACGAGCAGTACTTC. Its translation: CASSRGQTYEQYF. This sequence joins TRBV21-1 and TRBJ2-7; the table assigns TRBD1, which was not confirmed against the DNA. TRBV21-1 is an annotated pseudogene. The CDR3 covers 13 residues.

CDR3 coding DNA: TGTGCCAGCAGCCGGGACTCTCGTAGGGCAGATACGCAGTATTTT. Residues: CASSRDSRRADTQYF. The chain combines TRBV7-2 with TRBJ2-3; tentative D call: TRBD2 (6 bases). CDR3 size: 15 residues. The germline V gene encodes CDR1 SGHTA and CDR2 FQGNSA. Trimming removed 5 bases at V and 4 bases at J, with 16 bases between.

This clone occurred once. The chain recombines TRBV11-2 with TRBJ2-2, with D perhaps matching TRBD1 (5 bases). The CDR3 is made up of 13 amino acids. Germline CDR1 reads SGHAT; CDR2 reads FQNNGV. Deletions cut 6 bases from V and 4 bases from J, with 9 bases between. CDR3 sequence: CASSEGVTGELFF. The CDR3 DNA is TGTGCCAGCAGTGAAGGGGTCACCGGGGAGCTGTTTTTT.

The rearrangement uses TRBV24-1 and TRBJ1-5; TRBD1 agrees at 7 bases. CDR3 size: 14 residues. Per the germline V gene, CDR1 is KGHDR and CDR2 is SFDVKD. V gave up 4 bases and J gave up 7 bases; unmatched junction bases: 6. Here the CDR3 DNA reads TGTGCCACCAGTGACTGGGACAGCACCCAGCCCCAGCATTTT. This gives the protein CATSDWDSTQPQHF.

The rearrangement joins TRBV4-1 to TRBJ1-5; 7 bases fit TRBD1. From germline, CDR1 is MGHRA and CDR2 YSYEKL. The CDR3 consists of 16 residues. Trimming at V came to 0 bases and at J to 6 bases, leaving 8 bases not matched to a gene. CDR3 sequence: CASSQELDRVGQPQHF. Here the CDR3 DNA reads TGCGCCAGCAGCCAAGAATTAGACAGGGTCGGTCAGCCCCAGCATTTT.

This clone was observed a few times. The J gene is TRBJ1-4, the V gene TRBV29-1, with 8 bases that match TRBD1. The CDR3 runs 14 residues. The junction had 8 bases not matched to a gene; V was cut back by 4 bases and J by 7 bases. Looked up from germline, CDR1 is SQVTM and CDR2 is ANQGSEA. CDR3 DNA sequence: TGCAGCGTTGTTTCTCAGGGGGCAGGTGAAAAACTGTTTTTT. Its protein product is CSVVSQGAGEKLFF.

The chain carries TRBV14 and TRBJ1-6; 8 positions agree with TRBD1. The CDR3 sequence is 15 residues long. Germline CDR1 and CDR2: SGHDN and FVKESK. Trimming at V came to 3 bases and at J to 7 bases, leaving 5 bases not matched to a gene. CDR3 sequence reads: CASSHGQGRNSPLHF. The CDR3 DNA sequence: TGTGCCAGCAGCCACGGACAGGGCCGGAATTCACCCCTCCACTTT.

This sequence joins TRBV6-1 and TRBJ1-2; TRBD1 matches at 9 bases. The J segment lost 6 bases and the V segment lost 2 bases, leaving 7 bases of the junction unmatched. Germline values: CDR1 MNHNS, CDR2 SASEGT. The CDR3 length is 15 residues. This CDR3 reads CASSEPGTGFDGYTF. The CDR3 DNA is TGTGCCAGCAGTGAACCCGGGACAGGGTTCGATGGCTACACCTTC.

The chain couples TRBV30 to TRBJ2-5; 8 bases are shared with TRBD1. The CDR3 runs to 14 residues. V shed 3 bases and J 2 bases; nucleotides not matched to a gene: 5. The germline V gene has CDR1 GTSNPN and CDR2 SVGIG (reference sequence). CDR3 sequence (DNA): TGTGCCTGGAGAGGACAGGGACCTCAAGAGACCCAGTACTTC. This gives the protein CAWRGQGPQETQYF. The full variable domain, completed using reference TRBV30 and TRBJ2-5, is SQTIHQWPATLVQPVGSPLSLECTVEGTSNPNLYWYRQAAGRGLQLLFYSVGIGQISSEVPQNLSASRPQDRQFILSSKKLLLSDSGFYLCAWRGQGPQETQYFGPGTRLLVL.

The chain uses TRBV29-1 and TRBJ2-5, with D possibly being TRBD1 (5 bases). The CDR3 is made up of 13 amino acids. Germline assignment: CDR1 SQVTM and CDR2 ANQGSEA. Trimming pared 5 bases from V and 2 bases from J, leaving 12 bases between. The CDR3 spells CSVSNRQQETQYF. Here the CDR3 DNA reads TGCAGCGTTTCAAATCGACAGCAAGAGACCCAGTACTTC.

The CDR3 DNA is TGTGCCAGCAGCCTGGGGGGGCCTAGCACAGATACGCAGTATTTT. Amino acids: CASSLGGPSTDTQYF. The chain has TRBV3-1 (or the pseudogene TRBV3-2) and TRBJ2-3; TRBD2 might be the D (7 bases). This CDR3 region has 15 residues. The germline V gene encodes CDR1 LGHDT and CDR2 YNNKEL (reference sequence). Trimming cost V 4 bases and J 0 bases, with 11 bases left between them.

CDR3 sequence: CASSPGGTGNSPLHF. CDR3 DNA: TGTGCCAGCAGCCCTGGGGGCACTGGGAATTCACCCCTCCACTTT. The chain recombines TRBV5-5 with TRBJ1-6, with a weak D call TRBD1 (6 bases). CDR1 SGHKS and CDR2 YYEKEE come from the germline V gene (reference sequence). The CDR3 consists of 15 residues. Deletions cut 4 bases from V and 7 bases from J, with 15 bases between.